The sequence of this T cell receptor (beta chain) was determined in a study of cytomegalovirus exposure and HLA in healthy donors. General study points: Rare TCR sequences dominated, though some public TCRs recurred in many donors. Some TCR beta chains (more than 150 of them) were listed as cytomegalovirus-associated.

Notes on this clone: Its antigen is not known.

CDR1 and CDR2 from the germline V gene are KGHSH and LQKENI. The CDR3 length is 14 residues. Trimming shortened V by 6 bases and J by 2 bases, and 13 bases separated the two germline ends. This table comes from immunoSEQ multiplex PCR, and its TCRdb copy is limited to in-frame clones, with some not included. The repertoire has roughly 130,000 clones, almost 90% of them found once; the top ten carry approximately 1.5%. This receptor was identified in a young man in good health and CMV-seronegative. Sequenced sample: PBMCs. The chain couples TRBV18 to TRBJ1-2; a possible D gene is TRBD1 (6 bases). CDR3 amino acids: CASSPLGQNYGYTF. In DNA, the CDR3 is TGTGCCAGCTCCCCTCTTGGACAGAACTATGGCTACACCTTC.